The clone carrying this TCR beta chain appeared once. The PCR made use of 60 Vbeta and 13 Jbeta primers. The protocol was immunoSEQ multiplex PCR, while the TCRdb copy is restricted to in-frame clones and leaves out a portion. The profile shows 150,000 to 200,000 clones, 80% of them singletons. This entry is derived from a study of cytomegalovirus exposure and HLA in healthy donors. At the level of the study: Among roughly 180 million T cells, an earlier analysis found around 100 million unique TCR beta sequences.

The germline V gene encodes CDR1 SGHVS and CDR2 FQNEAQ. The V segment lost 1 base and the J segment 3 bases; nucleotides outside the gene matches: 5. There are 15 residues in the CDR3. Source material: PBMCs. The V call is TRBV7-8, the J call TRBJ2-7; 8 bases map to TRBD1. The source is a man aged 30 to 39 in good health and CMV-seropositive. The CDR3 DNA sequence: TGTGCCAGCAGCTTAGGTTTAACAGGGGGCTACGAGCAGTACTTC. Amino acid sequence: CASSLGLTGGYEQYF.